The rows below give T cell receptor beta chains drawn from one sample of a study of T cell changes during pregnancy in multiple sclerosis. Repertoires were generated with immunoSEQ multiplex PCR, while TCRdb's copy carries only in-frame clones and drops some. The table has around 120,000 clones, approximately 93% seen once. The starting material was peripheral blood, obtained after pregnancy. These receptors all come from a female donor with multiple sclerosis, enrolled in a pregnancy study. CDR3s include the opening cysteine and the closing phenylalanine or tryptophan. The D gene is left open where the match is weak. Clone size is not always given. Where it is, it says once, few, many or a class for expanded clones.

TGTGCCTGGGCCGGGACTAACCAAGAGACCCAGTACTTC	CAWAGTNQETQYF	TRBD2	13	TRBV30	TRBJ2-5	.
TGTGCCAGCAGCTTTCCCCTTTACGAGCAGTACTTC	CASSFPLYEQYF	.	12	TRBV7-9	TRBJ2-7	.
TGTGCCAGCAGGGACAGGTCAAACACTGAAGCTTTCTTT	CASRDRSNTEAFF	TRBD1	13	TRBV6-1	TRBJ1-1	.
TGTGCCAGCAGTTTTGAGAGGGGAAGGAGCAGGGGGGTTTCGAAACCTTTCTTT	CASSFERGRSRGVSKPFF	TRBD1	18	TRBV27	TRBJ1-1	.
TGTGCCAGCAGTTTATCGGTCGCGGGGGACACTGAAGCTTTCTTT	CASSLSVAGDTEAFF	.	15	TRBV27	TRBJ1-1	.
TGCGCCAGCAGCCAAGGGGAAGGGGGAGGGCATCAGCCCCAGCATTTT	CASSQGEGGGHQPQHF	.	16	TRBV4-1	TRBJ1-5	.
TGTGCCAGCAGCTCCCAAACTAGCTTTGGAGAGCAGTTCTTC	CASSSQTSFGEQFF	.	14	TRBV7-3	TRBJ2-1	.
TGCGCCAGCAGCTTGGTCAGGGGGATTAACACCGGGGAGCTGTTTTTT	CASSLVRGINTGELFF	TRBD1	16	TRBV5-1	TRBJ2-2	.
TGTGCCATCAGTGAGTCTCAGGGAGGCTCACCCCTCCACTTT	CAISESQGGSPLHF	.	14	TRBV10-3	TRBJ1-6	.
TGCGCCAGCAGCTTTGCAGGTCAGTACGAGCAGTACTTC	CASSFAGQYEQYF	.	13	TRBV5-1	TRBJ2-7	.
TGTGCCAGCAGTTCGGGTGGCCGGCCGAACACTGAAGCTTTCTTT	CASSSGGRPNTEAFF	.	15	TRBV6-5	TRBJ1-1	.
TGTGCCAGTACGACAGGGGGCGCCTATGGCTACACCTTC	CASTTGGAYGYTF	TRBD1	13	TRBV13	TRBJ1-2	once
TGTGCCAGCAGCGTACTAACTAGCGACCGATACAATGAGCAGTTCTTC	CASSVLTSDRYNEQFF	TRBD2	16	TRBV5-6	TRBJ2-1	.
TGTGCCATCAGTGGCACAGGGACTGGAAACACCATATATTTT	CAISGTGTGNTIYF	.	14	TRBV10-3	TRBJ1-3	.
TGCAGCGTCCCAGGAATCTCTGGAAACACCATATATTTT	CSVPGISGNTIYF	.	13	TRBV29-1	TRBJ1-3	.
TGTGCCAGCAGTTTATCGGGCGGGGTAGGGTACGAGCAGTACTTC	CASSLSGGVGYEQYF	.	15	TRBV27	TRBJ2-7	.
TGTGCCACCAGTCCCTGGCGGGGGGTAGCTTTCTTT	CATSPWRGVAFF	.	12	TRBV15	TRBJ1-1	few
TGTGCCAGTAGTACGGACAGCCTCGTCACAGATACGCAGTATTTT	CASSTDSLVTDTQYF	.	15	TRBV19	TRBJ2-3	.
TGTGCCAGTAGTATCCCGACAGCCGGCGGCTACACCTTC	CASSIPTAGGYTF	.	13	TRBV19	TRBJ1-2	.